This is a list of T cell receptor beta chains from one sample in a study of shared clonotypes between healthy human individuals. Libraries were prepared by immunoSEQ multiplex PCR; TCRdb keeps only in-frame clonotypes and omits some of them. The sample holds more than 550,000 clones, 90% seen once. Material for sequencing was memory CD8+ T cells from PBMCs. Source of these receptors: a man aged 18 to 35 in good health. Some clones in this sample may be carry-over from other donors' samples. Each CDR3 is given without its conserved first and last residue.

>TRBV7-9
ASSYPGWDEQF
>TRBV7-1
ASSSEFSLPKTSGRAVNTGELF
>TRBV5-1
ASSLSPADEAF
>TRBV15
ATSRVVGGYEQY
>TRBV4-3
ASSQDGGSADTQY
>TRBV7-9
ASSLGTVGETQY
>TRBV28
ASSVYRERKQKLF
>TRBV28
ASSYRGYEQY
>TRBV27
ASSFGQSLARETQY
>TRBV10-3
AISEVSTLYEQY
>TRBV27
ASNVGGTQY
>TRBV29-1
SAVGPGLAGYEQY
>TRBV15
ATSRRGTNNYGYT
>TRBV27
ASSLGTTYEQY
>TRBV19
ASSIGTANPYGYT
>TRBV7-3
ASSLLGSGTSAHSYNEQF
>TRBV6-5
ASSYSGQGFSEQF
>TRBV28
ASSPGQAANEQF
>TRBV4-3
ASSHVGTGVYEQY
>TRBV7-9
ASSPRTGDTEAF
>TRBV7-9
ASSLAALSYEQY
>TRBV2
AAPAAGSSYNEQF
>TRBV27
ASSFGPDYYYGYT
>TRBV28
ASSPDRDPYEQY
>TRBV7-8
ASSLGPGDEAF
>TRBV27
ASSFLLRTENYEQY
>TRBV27
ASSQKREGTPDTQY
>TRBV9
ASSVGDRPMPGEQF
>TRBV7-9
ASSLKTPTSTDTQY
>TRBV9
ASSPEGGRYPYEQY
>TRBV7-9
ASSQAKQETQY
>TRBV19
ASSGVFTGPQH
>TRBV27
ASSLLVGGYNEQF
>TRBV7-9
ASTLGQGVGYEQY
>TRBV9
ASSVGRGEAF
>TRBV2
ASSGVNSYGYT
>TRBV9
ASSTGGGVTDTQY
>TRBV27
ASSFRGARSNQPQH
>TRBV9
ASSVSGTFSTYNEQF
>TRBV12-5
ASQSTFTYEQF
>TRBV9
ASSTDGPNTEAF
>TRBV29-1
SVKGGQGEWETQY
>TRBV5-6
ASSFGLSGNTIY
>TRBV6-1
ASSEFLQGHEQF
>TRBV7-6
ASSLTPYNEQF
>TRBV4-2
ASSQVGLAGVAAGELF
>TRBV27
ASSLEQNYGYT
>TRBV27
ASSPRRQEGSYEQY
>TRBV6-1
ASSEYSGLYEQY
>TRBV5-6
ASSFGSGQQY
>TRBV13
ASREAGDIYNEQF